This T cell receptor (beta chain) appears in the sequencing data of a study of CD8+CD57+ T cells in acquired aplastic anemia. CDR3 length equals 13 residues. The J segment lost 4 bases and the V segment lost 5 bases, leaving 2 bases of the junction unmatched. Selection for sequencing was limited to patients who had shown CD8+CD57+ cell expansion by flow cytometry. According to the study, genomic DNA was the template for TCR beta VDJ and CDR3 profiling. TCRdb re-analysed the reads in MiXCR, keeping a single row per CDR3 protein. Here the sample spans roughly 200,000 distinct CDR3 sequences, around 60% being singletons.

Sequenced: sorted CD4+, CD8+, or CD8+CD57+ T cells (not recorded which) from PBMCs. V gene TRBV12-3 or TRBV12-4 combines with J gene TRBJ2-5; 9 bases agree with TRBD1. This receptor was identified in a human donor with aplastic anemia. The DNA for the CDR3 is TGTGCCAGCAGTCCGGGACAGGGAGAGACCCAGTACTTC. It is translated as CASSPGQGETQYF.